Listed below are T cell receptor beta chains from one sample, sequenced in a study of regulatory T cells in long-lasting Graves disease. TCRdb independently ran MiXCR on the multiplex PCR reads; one entry per CDR3 protein. The sample has 400,000 to 500,000 distinct CDR3 sequences, over 20% seen once. Source: peripheral blood mononuclear cells (PBMCs), taken when the disease was refractory, from a patient treated with antithyroid drugs. These receptors were obtained from a female donor with Graves disease. The CDR3 runs from the conserved cysteine through the conserved F or W. The D gene is left open where the match is weak. Rows give clone size only sometimes, using once, few, many, or a class for an expanded clone.

J gene	V gene	D gene	clone size	CDR3 DNA	CDR3 protein
TRBJ2-1	TRBV2	-	-	TGTGCCAGCAGGGACACCTTCAGCGAGGGTGAGCAGTTCTTC	CASRDTFSEGEQFF
TRBJ2-7	TRBV27	-	few	TGTGCCAGCAGTTTGAGGCCCGAAGACTACGAGCAGTACTTC	CASSLRPEDYEQYF
TRBJ1-5	TRBV28	TRBD1	-	TGTGCCAGCAGTTTTGAACCAGGGGGCCTTCTAAATCAGCCCCAGCATTTT	CASSFEPGGLLNQPQHF
TRBJ1-3	TRBV30	-	many	TGTGCCTGGAGTAAAGCAGGAAACACCATATATTTT	CAWSKAGNTIYF
TRBJ2-7	TRBV29-1	TRBD1	-	TGCAGCGCTGGGACAGGGGACTACGAGCAGTACTTC	CSAGTGDYEQYF
TRBJ2-2	TRBV7-3	TRBD2	many	TGTGCCAGCAGCTCAAACGGGAGGGCCACCGGGGAGCTGTTTTTT	CASSSNGRATGELFF
TRBJ2-2	TRBV6-1	-	few	TGTGCCAGCAAACTCGACAGGAACACCGGGGAGCTGTTTTTT	CASKLDRNTGELFF
TRBJ2-5	TRBV6-1	TRBD1	many	TGTGCCAGCAGTCAGGGGGTAGGGGGAAGGGAGACCCAGTACTTC	CASSQGVGGRETQYF
TRBJ2-3	TRBV13	-	-	TGTGCCAGCAGCCCCCGCGGCCGCTCGACAGATACGCAGTATTTT	CASSPRGRSTDTQYF
TRBJ1-2	TRBV2	-	many	TGTGCCAGCAACGGGGGGTATATGGGCTACACCTTC	CASNGGYMGYTF
TRBJ2-6	TRBV28	-	many	TGTGCCAGCAGTTCAACCCGAGAATCTGGGGCCAACGTCCTGACTTTC	CASSSTRESGANVLTF
TRBJ2-7	TRBV28	-	many	TGTGCCAGCAGTCCTGGGAGGGAGCAGTACTTC	CASSPGREQYF
TRBJ2-1	TRBV19	-	-	TGTGCCAGTAGTATGGGGGGTTACAATGAGCAGTTCTTC	CASSMGGYNEQFF
TRBJ1-5	TRBV6-1	TRBD1	many	TGTGCCAGCAGAGGTTTCACGACAGGGTCCAAGCAGCCCCAGCATTTT	CASRGFTTGSKQPQHF
TRBJ2-5	TRBV3-1	-	many	TGTGCCAGCAGCCAAAGACGGACCCGAGAGACCCAGTACTTC	CASSQRRTRETQYF
TRBJ2-7	TRBV11-2	TRBD2	few	TGTGCCAGCAGCTTCCTGGGTAGCGGGAGTGGCGAGCAGTACTTC	CASSFLGSGSGEQYF
TRBJ2-6	TRBV7-3	-	-	TGTGCCAGCAGCTTAACGACAGCTGGGGCCAACGTCCCGACTTTC	CASSLTTAGANVPTF
TRBJ2-3	TRBV4-2	TRBD2	few	TGTGCCAGCAGCCAAGAGGTAGCGGGAACAGATACGCAGTATTTT	CASSQEVAGTDTQYF
TRBJ2-7	TRBV6-1	-	few	TGTGCCAGCAGTGAAGATCTAGAACAGTACTTC	CASSEDLEQYF
TRBJ2-5	TRBV24-1	-	many	TGTGCCACCAGTGATGCAGCGTTCGTCGGAGAGACCCAGTACTTC	CATSDAAFVGETQYF
TRBJ2-7	TRBV3-1	TRBD2	few	TGTGCCAGCAGCCAAGCAAGCGGGAGGGGTTACGAGCAGTACTTC	CASSQASGRGYEQYF
TRBJ2-2	TRBV30	-	-	TGTGCCTGGAGTCAACAGGGCACCGGGGAGCTGTTTTTT	CAWSQQGTGELFF
TRBJ2-6	TRBV7-2	TRBD1	many	TGTGCCAGCAGTCCCGACAGGGCCAGGGCCAACGTCCTGACTTTC	CASSPDRARANVLTF
TRBJ2-5	TRBV3-1	-	many	TGTGCCAGCAGCCAAGAGCGAGGGGCGTACCAAGAGACCCAGTACTTC	CASSQERGAYQETQYF
TRBJ2-7	TRBV6-5	-	many	TGTGCCAGCAGTTACTCAGGGGGACATAGGGGGGAGCAGTACTTC	CASSYSGGHRGEQYF
TRBJ2-3	TRBV2	TRBD2	-	TGTGCCAGCAGCGAGTCAGCGGGAGTTCCAGATACGCAGTATTTT	CASSESAGVPDTQYF
TRBJ1-2	TRBV6-1	TRBD1	many	TGTGCCAGCAGACGCGGACAGGCCTATGGCTACACCTTC	CASRRGQAYGYTF
TRBJ2-2	TRBV6-1	TRBD1	many	TGTGCCAGCAGTACCACGGGACAGGTCACCGGGGAGCTGTTTTTT	CASSTTGQVTGELFF
TRBJ2-5	TRBV2	-	many	TGTGCCAGCAAGCCCCCCGGGGAGACCCAGTACTTC	CASKPPGETQYF
TRBJ2-5	TRBV28	-	many	TGTGCCAGCAGTTCCCACAGAACACAAGAGACCCAGTACTTC	CASSSHRTQETQYF
TRBJ1-5	TRBV2	-	-	TGTGCCAGCAGTGATTATGTACGAGCCCAGCCCCAGCATTTT	CASSDYVRAQPQHF
TRBJ2-2	TRBV29-1	-	few	TGCAGCTTTCCCCGAGCGACCGGGGAGCTGTTTTTT	CSFPRATGELFF
TRBJ1-2	TRBV12-3/TRBV12-4	-	-	TGTGCCAGCCAGGGGAAAGAGGATGGCTACACCTTC	CASQGKEDGYTF
TRBJ2-1	TRBV28	-	-	TGTGCCAGCAGTCCCGGGACCGCGTTCTACAGTGAGCAGTTCTTC	CASSPGTAFYSEQFF
TRBJ2-5	TRBV4-1	-	few	TGCGCCAGCAGCCAAGATGGTGGAGCCGGGCCCAAAGAGACCCAGTACTTC	CASSQDGGAGPKETQYF
TRBJ1-1	TRBV28	-	many	TGTGCCAGCAGTTTTGGAGCGAACATGAACACTGAAGCTTTCTTT	CASSFGANMNTEAFF
TRBJ1-1	TRBV5-6	-	many	TGTGCCAGCAGCGAGGACGGGTCCATGAACACTGAAGCTTTCTTT	CASSEDGSMNTEAFF
TRBJ2-1	TRBV6-1	TRBD1	-	TGTGCCAGCAGGAGGGCAGGGGGCGTCAGGAGCGGGCCGAATGAGCAGTTCTTC	CASRRAGGVRSGPNEQFF
TRBJ1-5	TRBV6-1	-	many	TGTGCCAGCAGTCGAAAGTCCCTAGACTCCGGCCAGCCCCAGCATTTT	CASSRKSLDSGQPQHF
TRBJ1-1	TRBV6-1	-	many	TGTGCCAGCGGGCTCGCCCAAGGATCTGAAGCTTTCTTT	CASGLAQGSEAFF
TRBJ2-2	TRBV20-1	TRBD2	-	TGCAGTGCTAGACTAGCGGGTATGAACACCGGGGAGCTGTTTTTT	CSARLAGMNTGELFF
TRBJ1-5	TRBV6-2/TRBV6-3	-	-	TGTGCCAGCAGTCTGTTCGAGGGCAATCAGCCCCAGCATTTT	CASSLFEGNQPQHF
TRBJ1-5	TRBV5-5	TRBD1	many	TGTGCCAGCAGCTCGGTGACAGGGGGCTTGAGTCAGCCCCAGCATTTT	CASSSVTGGLSQPQHF
TRBJ2-1	TRBV20-1	-	-	TGCAGCTTTCTTAGCTCCTACAATGAGCAGTTCTTC	CSFLSSYNEQFF
TRBJ2-5	TRBV24-1	TRBD2	many	TGTGCCACCAGTGACACCATAGCGGGATCACGAGGAGGGGAGACCCAGTACTTC	CATSDTIAGSRGGETQYF
TRBJ2-1	TRBV28	-	many	TGTGCCAGCAGCGTTTCGACCCCGACAGATTCCTACAATGAGCAGTTCTTC	CASSVSTPTDSYNEQFF
TRBJ2-3	TRBV7-6	-	-	TGTGCCAGCAGCCAGGGGGGGGCGGGAGAGGATACGCAGTATTTT	CASSQGGAGEDTQYF
TRBJ2-7	TRBV7-9	TRBD1	-	TGTGCCAGCAGCTCCACCCAGGGGGCCCAGGGTTACGAGCAGTACTTC	CASSSTQGAQGYEQYF